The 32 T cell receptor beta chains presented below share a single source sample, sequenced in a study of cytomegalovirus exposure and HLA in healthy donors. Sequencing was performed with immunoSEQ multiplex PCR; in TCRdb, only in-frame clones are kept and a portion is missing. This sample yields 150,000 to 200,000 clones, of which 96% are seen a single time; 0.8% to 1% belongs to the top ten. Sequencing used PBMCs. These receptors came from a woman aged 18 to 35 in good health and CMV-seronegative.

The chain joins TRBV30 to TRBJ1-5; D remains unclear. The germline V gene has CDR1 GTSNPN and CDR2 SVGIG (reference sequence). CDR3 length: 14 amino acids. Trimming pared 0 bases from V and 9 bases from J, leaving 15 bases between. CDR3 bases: TGTGCCTGGAGTGTGTCCCGGCAGGATCGGCCCCAGCATTTT. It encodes CAWSVSRQDRPQHF.

CDR3 in DNA: TGTGCCAGCAGTTACTCGAACGGAGGAGCAGGGGGCGAGCAGTACTTC. Its translation is CASSYSNGGAGGEQYF. The V gene is TRBV6-6, the J gene TRBJ2-7; TRBD1 agrees at 7 bases. This CDR3 contains 16 residues. Per germline, CDR1 MNHNY and CDR2 SVGAGI (reference sequence). The trim removed 0 bases at V and 6 bases at J, leaving 11 bases unmatched.

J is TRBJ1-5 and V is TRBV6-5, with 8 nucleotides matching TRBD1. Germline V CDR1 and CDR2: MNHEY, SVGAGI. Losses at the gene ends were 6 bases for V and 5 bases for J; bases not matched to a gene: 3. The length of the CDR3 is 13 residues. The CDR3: CASRPDRDQPQHF. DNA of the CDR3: TGTGCCAGCAGACCGGACAGGGATCAGCCCCAGCATTTT.

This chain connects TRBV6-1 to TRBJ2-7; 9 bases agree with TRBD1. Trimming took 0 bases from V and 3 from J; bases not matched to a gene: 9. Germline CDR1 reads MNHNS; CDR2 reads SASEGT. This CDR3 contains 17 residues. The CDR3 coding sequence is TGTGCCAGCAGTGAAGCTTTAAATTCGGGACAGGGCTACGAGCAGTACTTC. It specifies CASSEALNSGQGYEQYF.

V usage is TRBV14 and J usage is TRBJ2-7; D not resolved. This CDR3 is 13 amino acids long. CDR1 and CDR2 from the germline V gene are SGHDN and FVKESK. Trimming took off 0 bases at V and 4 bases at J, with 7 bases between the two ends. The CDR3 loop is CASSQETAYEQYF. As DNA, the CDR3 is TGTGCCAGCAGCCAAGAGACTGCGTACGAGCAGTACTTC.

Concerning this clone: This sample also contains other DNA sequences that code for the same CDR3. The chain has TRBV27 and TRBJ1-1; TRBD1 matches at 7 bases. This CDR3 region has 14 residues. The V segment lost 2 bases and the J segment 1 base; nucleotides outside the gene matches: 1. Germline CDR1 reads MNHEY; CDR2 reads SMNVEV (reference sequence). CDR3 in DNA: TGTGCCAGCAGTTTAAGGGGGCCGAACACTGAAGCTTTCTTT. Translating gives CASSLRGPNTEAFF.

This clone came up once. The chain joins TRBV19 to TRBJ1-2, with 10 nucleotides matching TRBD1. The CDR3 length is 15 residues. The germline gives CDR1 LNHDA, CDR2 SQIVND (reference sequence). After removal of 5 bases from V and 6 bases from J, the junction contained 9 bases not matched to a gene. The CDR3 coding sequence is TGTGCCAGTAGTTTCTACGACAGGGGGCTCGATGGCTACACCTTC. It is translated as CASSFYDRGLDGYTF.

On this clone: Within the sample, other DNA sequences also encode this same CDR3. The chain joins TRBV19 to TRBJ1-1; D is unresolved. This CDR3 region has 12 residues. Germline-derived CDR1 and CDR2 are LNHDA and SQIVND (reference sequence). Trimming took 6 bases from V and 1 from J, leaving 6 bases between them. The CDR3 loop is CASSSGNTEAFF. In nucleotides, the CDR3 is TGTGCCAGTAGCTCAGGGAACACTGAAGCTTTCTTT.

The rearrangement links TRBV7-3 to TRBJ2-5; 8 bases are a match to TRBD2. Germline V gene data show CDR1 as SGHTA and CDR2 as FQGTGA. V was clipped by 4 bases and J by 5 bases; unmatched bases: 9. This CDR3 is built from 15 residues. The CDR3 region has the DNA TGTGCCAGCAGCTCCACCGGGACTAGACGCGAGACCCAGTACTTC. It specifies CASSSTGTRRETQYF.

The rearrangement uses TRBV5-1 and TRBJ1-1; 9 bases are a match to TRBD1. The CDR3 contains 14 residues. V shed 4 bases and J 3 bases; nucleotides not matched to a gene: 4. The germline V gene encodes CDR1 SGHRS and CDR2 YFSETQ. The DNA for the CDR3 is TGCGCCAGCAGCCGGGGACAGGGAGACACTGAAGCTTTCTTT. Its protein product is CASSRGQGDTEAFF.

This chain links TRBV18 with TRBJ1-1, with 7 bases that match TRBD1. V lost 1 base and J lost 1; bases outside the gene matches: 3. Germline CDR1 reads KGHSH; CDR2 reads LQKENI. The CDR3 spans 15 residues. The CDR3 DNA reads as TGTGCCAGCTCACCACAGGGGGCCGGGAACACTGAAGCTTTCTTT. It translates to CASSPQGAGNTEAFF.

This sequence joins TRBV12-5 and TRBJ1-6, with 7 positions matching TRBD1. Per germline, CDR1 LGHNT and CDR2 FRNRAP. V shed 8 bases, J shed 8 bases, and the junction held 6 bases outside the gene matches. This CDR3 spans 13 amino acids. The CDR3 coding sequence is TGTGCTAGTTCTCTTACAGGGGATTCACCCCTCCACTTT. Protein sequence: CASSLTGDSPLHF.

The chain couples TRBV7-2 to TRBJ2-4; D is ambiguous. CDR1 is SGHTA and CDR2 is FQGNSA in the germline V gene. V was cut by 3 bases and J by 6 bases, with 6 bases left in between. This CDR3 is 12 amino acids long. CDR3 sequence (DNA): TGTGCCAGCAGCTTCCTCGGAAACATTCAGTACTTC. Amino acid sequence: CASSFLGNIQYF.

In DNA form, the CDR3 reads TGTGCCAGCAGCCAGAGCGGGAGGAACACCGGGGAGCTGTTTTTT. Residues: CASSQSGRNTGELFF. This chain links TRBV5-6 with TRBJ2-2; TRBD2 agrees at 8 bases. Germline CDR1 is SGHDT and CDR2 is YYEEEE. The CDR3 has 15 amino acids. Germline trimming cut 4 bases from V and 1 base from J; bases unmatched to any gene: 3.

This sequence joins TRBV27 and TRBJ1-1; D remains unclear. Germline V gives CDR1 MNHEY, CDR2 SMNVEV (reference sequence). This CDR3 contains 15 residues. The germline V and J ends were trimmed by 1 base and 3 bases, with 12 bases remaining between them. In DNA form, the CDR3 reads TGTGCCAGCAGTTTATACCCAAACCTAGACACTGAAGCTTTCTTT. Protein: CASSLYPNLDTEAFF.

The CDR3 DNA sequence: TGTGCCAGCAGCCAAACCACGACAGGGATCTCTGGAAACACCATATATTTT. This translates into CASSQTTTGISGNTIYF. V gene TRBV7-9 combines with J gene TRBJ1-3; 7 nucleotides agree with TRBD1. Trimming took 5 bases from V and 0 from J; bases not matched to a gene: 10. This CDR3 has 17 amino acids. Germline V gene data show CDR1 as SEHNR and CDR2 as FQNEAQ (reference sequence).

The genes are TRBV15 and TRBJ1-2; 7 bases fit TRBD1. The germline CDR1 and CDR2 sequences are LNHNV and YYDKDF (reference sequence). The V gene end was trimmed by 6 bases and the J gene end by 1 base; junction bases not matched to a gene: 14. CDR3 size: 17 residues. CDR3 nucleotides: TGTGCCACCAGAGAAGGACGGGACAGCCCACGTAACTATGGCTACACCTTC. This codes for CATREGRDSPRNYGYTF.

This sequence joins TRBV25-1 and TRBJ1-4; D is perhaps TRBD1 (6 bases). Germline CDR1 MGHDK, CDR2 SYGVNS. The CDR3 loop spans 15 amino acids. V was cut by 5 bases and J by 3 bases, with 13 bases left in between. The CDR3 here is CASSYTGLANEKLFF. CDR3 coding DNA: TGTGCCAGCAGTTACACAGGGTTGGCTAATGAAAAACTGTTTTTT.

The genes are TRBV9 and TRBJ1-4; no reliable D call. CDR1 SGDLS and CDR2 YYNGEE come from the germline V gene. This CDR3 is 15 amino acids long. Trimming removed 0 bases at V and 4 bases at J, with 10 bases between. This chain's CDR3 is CASSVESGVNEKLFF. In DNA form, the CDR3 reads TGTGCCAGCAGCGTAGAGAGCGGGGTTAATGAAAAACTGTTTTTT. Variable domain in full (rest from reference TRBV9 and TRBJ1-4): DSGVTQTPKHLITATGQRVTLRCSPRSGDLSVYWYQQSLDQGLQFLIQYYNGEERAKGNILERFSAQQFPDLHSELNLSSLELGDSALYFCASSVESGVNEKLFFGSGTQLSVL.

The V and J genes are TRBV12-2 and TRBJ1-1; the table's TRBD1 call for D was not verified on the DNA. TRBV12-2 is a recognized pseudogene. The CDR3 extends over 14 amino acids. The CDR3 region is CASRLDVRPSEAFF. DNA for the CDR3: TGTGCAAGTCGCTTAGACGTCAGGCCGAGTGAAGCTTTCTTT.

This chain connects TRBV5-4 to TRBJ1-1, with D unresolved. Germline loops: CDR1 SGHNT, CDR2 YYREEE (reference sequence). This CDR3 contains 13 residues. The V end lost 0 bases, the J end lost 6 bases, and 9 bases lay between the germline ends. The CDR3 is CASSLVGGAEAFF. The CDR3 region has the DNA TGTGCCAGCAGCTTGGTTGGAGGCGCTGAAGCTTTCTTT. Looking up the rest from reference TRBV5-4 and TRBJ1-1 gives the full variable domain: ETGVTQSPTHLIKTRGQQVTLRCSSQSGHNTVSWYQQALGQGPQFIFQYYREEENGRGNFPPRFSGLQFPNYSSELNVNALELDDSALYLCASSLVGGAEAFFGQGTRLTVV.

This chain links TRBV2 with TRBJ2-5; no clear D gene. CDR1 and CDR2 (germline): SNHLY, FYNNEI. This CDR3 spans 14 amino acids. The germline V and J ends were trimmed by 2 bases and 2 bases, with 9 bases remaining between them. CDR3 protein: CASSELSGQETQYF. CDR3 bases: TGTGCCAGCAGTGAATTGTCAGGACAAGAGACCCAGTACTTC.

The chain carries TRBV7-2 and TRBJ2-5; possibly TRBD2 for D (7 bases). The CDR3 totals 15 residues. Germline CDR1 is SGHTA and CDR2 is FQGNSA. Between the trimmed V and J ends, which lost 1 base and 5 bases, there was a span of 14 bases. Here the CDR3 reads CASSLVFRGAETQYF. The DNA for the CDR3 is TGTGCCAGCAGCTTAGTTTTTCGGGGGGCGGAGACCCAGTACTTC.

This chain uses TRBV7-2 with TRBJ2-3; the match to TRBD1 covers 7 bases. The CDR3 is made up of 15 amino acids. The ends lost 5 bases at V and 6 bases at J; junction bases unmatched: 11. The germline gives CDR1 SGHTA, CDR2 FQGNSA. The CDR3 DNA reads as TGTGCCAGCAGCCCCCAGACAGGGATGGGGGATACGCAGTATTTT. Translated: CASSPQTGMGDTQYF. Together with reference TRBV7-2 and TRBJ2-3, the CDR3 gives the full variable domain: GAGVSQSPSNKVTEKGKDVELRCDPISGHTALYWYRQSLGQGLEFLIYFQGNSAPDKSGLPSDRFSAERTGGSVSTLTIQRTQQEDSAVYLCASSPQTGMGDTQYFGPGTRLTVL.

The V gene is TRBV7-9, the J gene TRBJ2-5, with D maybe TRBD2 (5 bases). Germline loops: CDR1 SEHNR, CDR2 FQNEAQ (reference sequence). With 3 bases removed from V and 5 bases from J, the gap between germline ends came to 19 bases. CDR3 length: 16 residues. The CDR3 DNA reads TGTGCCAGCAGCTTCGCTGGCGGGTTAAAAAGGGAGACCCAGTACTTC. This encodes CASSFAGGLKRETQYF.

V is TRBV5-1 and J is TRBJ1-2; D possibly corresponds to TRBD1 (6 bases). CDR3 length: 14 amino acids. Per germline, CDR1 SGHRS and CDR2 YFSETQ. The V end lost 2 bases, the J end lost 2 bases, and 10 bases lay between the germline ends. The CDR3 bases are TGCGCCAGCAGCTTCTCAGGGGCCAACTATGGCTACACCTTC. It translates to CASSFSGANYGYTF.

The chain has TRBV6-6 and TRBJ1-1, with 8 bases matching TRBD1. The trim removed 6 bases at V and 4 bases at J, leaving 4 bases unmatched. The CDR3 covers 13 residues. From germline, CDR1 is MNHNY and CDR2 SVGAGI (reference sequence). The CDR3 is CASSDGQGTEAFF. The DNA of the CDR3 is TGTGCCAGCAGCGATGGACAGGGCACTGAAGCTTTCTTT.

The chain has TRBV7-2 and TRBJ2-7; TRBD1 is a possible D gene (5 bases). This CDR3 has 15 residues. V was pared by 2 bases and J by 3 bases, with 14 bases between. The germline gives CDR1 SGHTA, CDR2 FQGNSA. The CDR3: CASSLQGRARYEQYF. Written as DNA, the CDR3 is TGTGCCAGCAGCTTACAGGGAAGAGCCCGCTACGAGCAGTACTTC.

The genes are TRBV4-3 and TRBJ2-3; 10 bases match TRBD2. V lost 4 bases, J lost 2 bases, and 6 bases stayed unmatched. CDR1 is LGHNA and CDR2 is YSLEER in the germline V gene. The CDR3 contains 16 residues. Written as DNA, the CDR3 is TGCGCCAGCAGCCGCAGCGGGGGGGCAAACACAGATACGCAGTATTTT. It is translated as CASSRSGGANTDTQYF.

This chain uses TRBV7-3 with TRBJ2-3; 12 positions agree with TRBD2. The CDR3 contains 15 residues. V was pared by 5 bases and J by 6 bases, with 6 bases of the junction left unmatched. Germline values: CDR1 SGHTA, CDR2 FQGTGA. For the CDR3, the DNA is TGTGCCAGCAGCATCCTAGCGGGGGGGCTTGATACGCAGTATTTT. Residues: CASSILAGGLDTQYF.

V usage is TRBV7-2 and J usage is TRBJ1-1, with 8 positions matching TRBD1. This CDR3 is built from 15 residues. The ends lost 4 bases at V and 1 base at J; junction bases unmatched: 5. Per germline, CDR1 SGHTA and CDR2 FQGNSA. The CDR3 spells CASSSRGPRNTEAFF. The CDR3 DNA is TGTGCCAGCAGCTCCAGGGGGCCGAGGAACACTGAAGCTTTCTTT.

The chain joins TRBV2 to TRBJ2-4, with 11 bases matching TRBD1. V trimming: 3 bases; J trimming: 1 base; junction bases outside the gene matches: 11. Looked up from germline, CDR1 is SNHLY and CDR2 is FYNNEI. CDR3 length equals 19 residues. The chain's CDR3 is CASSEDRGRFLGAKNIQYF. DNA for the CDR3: TGTGCCAGCAGTGAGGACAGGGGGCGGTTTCTGGGGGCCAAAAACATTCAGTACTTC.